These 30 T cell receptor beta chains share one sample of origin, sequenced in a study of siplizumab effects on memory and regulatory T cells. Sequenced by immunoSEQ multiplex PCR; TCRdb stores in-frame clones only, minus some. The sample records 100,000 or so clones, about 90% being singletons. The sequencing input was Tregs sorted from blood. The receptor set was obtained from a human donor in good health.

This clone is a singleton in its sample. The rearrangement joins TRBV6-6 to TRBJ1-3, with 7 bases lining up with TRBD1. The CDR3 has 14 amino acids. V shed 7 bases and J 9 bases; nucleotides not matched to a gene: 12. The germline V gene encodes CDR1 MNHNY and CDR2 SVGAGI (reference sequence). CDR3 coding DNA: TGTGCCAGCACTAGGTGGGACAGTGGTGCCACCATATATTTT. Translation: CASTRWDSGATIYF.

This chain links TRBV2 with TRBJ1-1, with D uncertain. Germline CDR1 and CDR2: SNHLY and FYNNEI. The CDR3 has 13 amino acids. V lost 5 bases and J lost 9, with 16 bases in between. This CDR3 reads CASSFGRAPQAFF. CDR3 coding DNA: TGTGCCAGCAGTTTTGGACGGGCGCCCCAAGCTTTCTTT.

The chain couples TRBV6-6 to TRBJ2-7; D remains ambiguous. V lost 0 bases to trimming and J lost 6 bases, with 6 bases between them. The CDR3 is 12 amino acids. Germline CDR1 reads MNHNY; CDR2 reads SVGAGI (reference sequence). The DNA for the CDR3 is TGTGCCAGCAGTTACTCCCTGCGCGAGCAGTACTTC. Translation: CASSYSLREQYF.

The chain links TRBV7-9 to TRBJ2-2; D is possibly TRBD1 (6 bases). This CDR3 region has 15 residues. Trimming removed 3 bases from V and 1 base from J, with 9 bases in between. Germline CDR1 is SEHNR and CDR2 is FQNEAQ (reference sequence). CDR3 loop: CASSFLQGNTGELFF. The CDR3 nucleotides read TGTGCCAGCAGCTTCTTACAGGGGAACACCGGGGAGCTGTTTTTT. The entire variable domain, with the rest obtained from reference TRBV7-9 and TRBJ2-2, is as follows: DTGVSQNPRHKITKRGQNVTFRCDPISEHNRLYWYRQTLGQGPEFLTYFQNEAQLEKSRLLSDRFSAERPKGSFSTLEIQRTEQGDSAMYLCASSFLQGNTGELFFGEGSRLTVL.

The sample holds one count of this clone. The rearrangement uses TRBV5-5 and TRBJ2-1; no firm D call. With 3 bases removed from V and 0 bases from J, the gap between germline ends came to 10 bases. The CDR3 is 15 amino acids. Germline V gene data show CDR1 as SGHKS and CDR2 as YYEKEE (reference sequence). This chain's CDR3 is CASSSDLSSYNEQFF. The CDR3, as DNA: TGTGCCAGCAGCTCAGACCTTAGCTCCTACAATGAGCAGTTCTTC.

This clone showed up just a few times. The CDR3 coding sequence is TGTGCCAGCAGACCAAAAGAGACCCAGTACTTC. Protein product: CASRPKETQYF. The gene calls are TRBV7-3 and TRBJ2-5; D remains ambiguous. V was pared by 6 bases and J by 3 bases, with 5 bases between. Germline V gives CDR1 SGHTA, CDR2 FQGTGA. The CDR3 runs 11 residues.

This rearrangement joins TRBV27 to TRBJ2-5, with D perhaps matching TRBD1 (5 bases). Germline assignment: CDR1 MNHEY and CDR2 SMNVEV (reference sequence). Trimming removed 5 bases at V and 0 bases at J, with 13 bases between. The CDR3 consists of 15 residues. DNA of the CDR3: TGTGCCAGCAGTCCCAACCCGACAGACCAAGAGACCCAGTACTTC. It specifies CASSPNPTDQETQYF.

This sequence joins TRBV28 and TRBJ1-5; TRBD1 agrees at 9 bases. V lost 5 bases, J lost 6 bases, and 11 bases stayed unmatched. Germline V gene data show CDR1 as MDHEN and CDR2 as SYDVKM. The CDR3 extends over 16 amino acids. The CDR3 here is CASSGRTGVQGQPQHF. CDR3 nucleotides: TGTGCCAGCAGTGGAAGGACAGGGGTCCAAGGTCAGCCCCAGCATTTT.

The chain uses TRBV9 and TRBJ2-1, with D perhaps matching TRBD1 or TRBD2 (5 bases each). The CDR3 is 16 residues long. CDR1 and CDR2 (germline): SGDLS, YYNGEE. V was shortened by 3 bases and J by 4 bases, with 17 bases between the two germline ends. The CDR3 DNA follows: TGTGCCAGCAGCGCAGGGCTACTAGACAAATACAATGAGCAGTTCTTC. Its protein is CASSAGLLDKYNEQFF.

The chain uses TRBV7-8 and TRBJ2-7; 7 bases line up with TRBD2. CDR1 and CDR2 (germline): SGHVS, FQNEAQ. The V segment lost 7 bases and the J segment 6 bases; nucleotides outside the gene matches: 9. The CDR3 covers 13 residues. The CDR3 here is CASTFSSGFEQYF. As DNA, the CDR3 is TGTGCCAGCACCTTCTCTAGCGGTTTCGAGCAGTACTTC.

The J gene is TRBJ2-7, the V gene TRBV5-6; D uncertain. V lost 2 bases, J lost 4 bases, and 7 bases lay in between. Germline V gene lookup returns CDR1 SGHDT and CDR2 YYEEEE. The CDR3 has 12 amino acids. The CDR3 protein is CASSFGKYEQYF. CDR3 nucleotide sequence: TGTGCCAGCAGCTTTGGGAAGTACGAGCAGTACTTC.

The chain recombines TRBV4-1 with TRBJ1-6; a possible D gene is TRBD1 (6 bases). The CDR3 extends over 18 amino acids. Germline V gives CDR1 MGHRA, CDR2 YSYEKL. Deletions cut 4 bases from V and 4 bases from J, with 20 bases between. For the CDR3, the DNA is TGCGCCAGCAGCCTCTTGGGAAGACAGGACCGTTATAATTCACCCCTCCACTTT. Residues: CASSLLGRQDRYNSPLHF.

The V call is TRBV19, the J call TRBJ1-2; D is undetermined. CDR3 length: 13 residues. Germline V CDR1 and CDR2: LNHDA, SQIVND (reference sequence). Trimming stripped 3 bases from V and 6 bases from J, with 11 bases between. CDR3 coding DNA: TGTGCCAGTAGTATGAAGGTGGAGCATGGCTACACCTTC. Its translation: CASSMKVEHGYTF.

The chain links TRBV19 to TRBJ1-1; D is uncertain. The CDR3 totals 13 residues. Trimming shortened V by 2 bases and J by 1 base, and 5 bases separated the two germline ends. In germline, CDR1 is LNHDA, CDR2 SQIVND (reference sequence). CDR3 DNA: TGTGCCAGTAGTATAAGAAGGAACACTGAAGCTTTCTTT. Translating gives CASSIRRNTEAFF.

The sample holds one count of this clone. V gene TRBV10-3 combines with J gene TRBJ2-7; no clear D gene. V shed 8 bases and J shed 2 bases, with 19 bases lying between them. Per the germline V gene, CDR1 is ENHRY and CDR2 is SYGVKD. The CDR3 runs to 15 residues. The CDR3 bases are TGTGCCATCGGACGTAGCAAGGTAGGCGCCTACGAGCAGTACTTC. Translation: CAIGRSKVGAYEQYF.

The V gene is TRBV18, the J gene TRBJ2-7, with a possible D match to TRBD1 (6 bases). The CDR3 sequence is 14 residues long. Trimming shortened V by 2 bases and J by 4 bases, and 12 bases separated the two germline ends. Germline V gene data show CDR1 as KGHSH and CDR2 as LQKENI. The CDR3 loop reads CASSPRGQLYEQYF. The CDR3 DNA reads as TGTGCCAGCTCACCAAGGGGACAACTATACGAGCAGTACTTC.

The J gene is TRBJ2-7, the V gene TRBV5-1, with D possibly TRBD2 on 6 matching bases. Germline V CDR1 and CDR2: SGHRS, YFSETQ. The V gene lost 3 bases and the J gene lost 0 bases, with 10 bases spanning the gap. The CDR3 consists of 14 residues. The CDR3 reads CASSWERASYEQYF. Here the CDR3 DNA reads TGCGCCAGCAGCTGGGAGCGGGCCTCCTACGAGCAGTACTTC.

The chain is built from TRBV19 and TRBJ2-7, with TRBD2 identical over 8 bases. The CDR3 consists of 16 residues. Looked up from germline, CDR1 is LNHDA and CDR2 is SQIVND (reference sequence). Trimming at V came to 5 bases and at J to 6 bases, leaving 15 bases not matched to a gene. The CDR3 bases are TGTGCCAGTAGTCCCAAGAGCGGGAGAATTTTAAGCGAGCAGTACTTC. It is translated as CASSPKSGRILSEQYF.

The CDR3 DNA reads as TGCAGCCCTTACGACTATGGCTACACCTTC. Its protein is CSPYDYGYTF. The gene calls are TRBV20-1 and TRBJ1-2; D unresolved. The V gene's germline CDR1 is DFQATT and CDR2 SNEGSKA (reference sequence). The CDR3 extends over 10 amino acids.

This clone was found once. The chain joins TRBV6-5 to TRBJ1-1, with a possible D match to TRBD1 (6 bases). V lost 2 bases and J lost 6, with 10 bases in between. The CDR3 is made up of 13 amino acids. Germline V lookup: CDR1 MNHEY, CDR2 SVGAGI. The CDR3: CASSYTGLSEAFF. In DNA form, the CDR3 reads TGTGCCAGCAGTTACACAGGGCTCTCTGAAGCTTTCTTT.

The gene calls are TRBV15 and TRBJ1-6; unclear D gene. CDR3 length: 13 amino acids. V was clipped by 1 base and J by 8 bases, with 6 bases between them. Per the germline V gene, CDR1 is LNHNV and CDR2 is YYDKDF (reference sequence). The CDR3 DNA reads as TGTGCCACCAGCAGAGGTTACGATTCACCCCTCCACTTT. Translation gives CATSRGYDSPLHF.

The genes are TRBV19 and TRBJ1-2; no firm D call. Trimming shortened V by 10 bases and J by 4 bases, and 16 bases separated the two germline ends. CDR1 and CDR2 (germline): LNHDA, SQIVND (reference sequence). The CDR3 extends over 13 amino acids. The CDR3 DNA sequence: TGTGCCACCTATACTTGGACTGGCTATGGCTACACCTTC. Its protein product is CATYTWTGYGYTF.

The chain joins TRBV7-2 to TRBJ2-1, with TRBD2 as a possible D gene (6 bases). Trimming took off 1 base at V and 4 bases at J, with 14 bases between the two ends. Germline CDR1 SGHTA, CDR2 FQGNSA. The CDR3 contains 16 residues. CDR3 sequence reads: CASSLVAASEYNEQFF. In DNA, the CDR3 is TGTGCCAGCAGCTTAGTCGCGGCTAGCGAATACAATGAGCAGTTCTTC.

The chain is built from TRBV5-1 and TRBJ2-7; 7 bases fit TRBD1. The CDR3 is 13 amino acids. Germline V gene data show CDR1 as SGHRS and CDR2 as YFSETQ. Losses at the gene ends were 3 bases for V and 6 bases for J; bases not matched to a gene: 6. The CDR3 coding sequence is TGCGCCAGCAGCTGGGGACAGATGACCGAGCAGTACTTC. Protein: CASSWGQMTEQYF.

J is TRBJ1-4 and V is TRBV19; unclear D gene. CDR3 size: 19 residues. V was clipped by 5 bases and J by 3 bases, with 25 bases between them. Germline V gene sequence: CDR1 LNHDA, CDR2 SQIVND (reference sequence). In DNA form, the CDR3 reads TGTGCCAGTAGTGATACCCGGACCGTTGGAAGGTGGGCTAATGAAAAACTGTTTTTT. Translation gives CASSDTRTVGRWANEKLFF.

This chain's CDR3 is CASSSPGTGNSPLHF. The CDR3 bases are TGTGCCAGCAGCTCGCCCGGGACAGGGAATTCACCCCTCCACTTT. The chain recombines TRBV5-6 with TRBJ1-6; 9 bases line up with TRBD1. V shed 3 bases, J shed 7 bases, and the junction held 5 bases outside the gene matches. The germline V gene has CDR1 SGHDT and CDR2 YYEEEE. This CDR3 contains 15 residues.

This clone was counted a single time. This rearrangement joins TRBV12-5 to TRBJ2-1, with TRBD2 as a possible D gene (6 bases). CDR1 is LGHNT and CDR2 is FRNRAP in the germline V gene. V dropped 2 bases and J dropped 10 bases, with 12 bases sitting between them. This CDR3 has 13 residues. The CDR3 DNA is TGTGCTAGTGGTTTGAGCGGGTCCGGGGAGCAGTTCTTC. Translation gives CASGLSGSGEQFF. Supplemented by reference TRBV12-5 and TRBJ2-1, the full variable domain reads DARVTQTPRHKVTEMGQEVTMRCQPILGHNTVFWYRQTMMQGLELLAYFRNRAPLDDSGMPKDRFSAEMPDATLATLKIQPSEPRDSAVYFCASGLSGSGEQFFGPGTRLTVL.

This rearrangement joins TRBV5-4 to TRBJ2-1; D call uncertain. Trimming removed 1 base from V and 1 base from J, with 9 bases in between. The CDR3 loop spans 15 amino acids. The germline V gene has CDR1 SGHNT and CDR2 YYREEE (reference sequence). CDR3 bases: TGTGCCAGCAGCTTGAGCTCCGGATCCTACAATGAGCAGTTCTTC. Protein product: CASSLSSGSYNEQFF.

This clone was seen just once. V gene TRBV4-1 combines with J gene TRBJ1-2, with 8 bases matching TRBD1. V lost 0 bases and J lost 6; bases outside the gene matches: 9. CDR1 and CDR2 (germline): MGHRA, YSYEKL. There are 16 residues in the CDR3. This CDR3 reads CASSQDRGPAANGYTF. CDR3 sequence (DNA): TGCGCCAGCAGCCAAGACAGGGGGCCGGCGGCGAATGGCTACACCTTC.

The CDR3 coding sequence is TGTGCCAGCAGTGCCACGAGCACCGGGGAGCTGTTTTTT. It is translated as CASSATSTGELFF. The chain recombines TRBV6-5 with TRBJ2-2; D gene uncertain. This CDR3 comprises 13 residues. From germline, CDR1 is MNHEY and CDR2 SVGAGI. V dropped 5 bases and J dropped 4 bases, with 8 bases sitting between them.